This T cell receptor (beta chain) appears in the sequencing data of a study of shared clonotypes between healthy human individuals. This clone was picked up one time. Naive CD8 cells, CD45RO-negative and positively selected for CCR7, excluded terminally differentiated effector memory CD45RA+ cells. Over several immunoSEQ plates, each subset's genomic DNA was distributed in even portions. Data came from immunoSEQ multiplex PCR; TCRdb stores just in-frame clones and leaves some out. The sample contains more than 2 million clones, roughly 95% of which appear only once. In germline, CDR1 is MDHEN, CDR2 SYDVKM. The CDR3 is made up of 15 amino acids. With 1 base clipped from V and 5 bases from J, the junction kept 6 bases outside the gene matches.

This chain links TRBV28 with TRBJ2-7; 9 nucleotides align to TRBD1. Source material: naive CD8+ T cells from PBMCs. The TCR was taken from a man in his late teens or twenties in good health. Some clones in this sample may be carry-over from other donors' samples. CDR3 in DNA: TGTGCCAGCAGTTTATTCGGACAGGGGATCGACGAGCAGTACTTC. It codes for CASSLFGQGIDEQYF. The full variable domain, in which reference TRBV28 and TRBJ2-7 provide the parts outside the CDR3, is DVKVTQSSRYLVKRTGEKVFLECVQDMDHENMFWYRQDPGLGLRLIYFSYDVKMKEKGDIPEGYSVSREKKERFSLILESASTNQTSMYLCASSLFGQGIDEQYFGPGTRLTVT.